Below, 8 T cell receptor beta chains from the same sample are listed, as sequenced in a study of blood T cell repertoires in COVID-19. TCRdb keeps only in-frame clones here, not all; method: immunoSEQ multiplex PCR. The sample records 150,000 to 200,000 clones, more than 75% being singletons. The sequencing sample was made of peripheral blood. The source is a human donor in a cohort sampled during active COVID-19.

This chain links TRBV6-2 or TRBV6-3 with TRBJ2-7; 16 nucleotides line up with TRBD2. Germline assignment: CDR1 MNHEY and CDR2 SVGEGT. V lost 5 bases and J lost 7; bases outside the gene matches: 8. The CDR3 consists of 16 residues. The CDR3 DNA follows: TGTGCCAGCAGTCCCGGGACTAGCGGGGGGGCGGAGGAGCAGTACTTC. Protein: CASSPGTSGGAEEQYF.

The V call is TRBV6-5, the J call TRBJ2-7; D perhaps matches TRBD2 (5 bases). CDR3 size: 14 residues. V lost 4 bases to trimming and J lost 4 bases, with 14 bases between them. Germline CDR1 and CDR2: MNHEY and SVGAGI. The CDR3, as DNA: TGTGCCAGCAGTTCGGGAACTGTCGGGTACGAGCAGTACTTC. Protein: CASSSGTVGYEQYF.

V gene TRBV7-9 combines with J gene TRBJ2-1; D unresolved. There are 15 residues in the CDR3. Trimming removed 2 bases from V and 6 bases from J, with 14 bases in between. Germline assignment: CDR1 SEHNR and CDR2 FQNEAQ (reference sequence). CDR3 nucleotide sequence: TGTGCCAGCAGCTTATCCCTACCATCGGGCAATGAGCAGTTCTTC. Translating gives CASSLSLPSGNEQFF.

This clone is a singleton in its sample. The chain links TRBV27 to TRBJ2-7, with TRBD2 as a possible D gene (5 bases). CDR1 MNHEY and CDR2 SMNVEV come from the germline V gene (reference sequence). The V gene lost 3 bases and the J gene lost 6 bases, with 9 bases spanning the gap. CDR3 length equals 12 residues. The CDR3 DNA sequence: TGTGCCAGCAGTTTCCGAGAGGGCGAGCAGTACTTC. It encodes CASSFREGEQYF.

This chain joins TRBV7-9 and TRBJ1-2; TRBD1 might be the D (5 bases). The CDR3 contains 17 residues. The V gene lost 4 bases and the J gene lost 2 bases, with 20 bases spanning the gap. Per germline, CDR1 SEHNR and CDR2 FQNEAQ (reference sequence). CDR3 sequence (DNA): TGTGCCAGCAGCTCCGAATCCCTGGAGAAGGGGAACTATGGCTACACCTTC. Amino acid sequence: CASSSESLEKGNYGYTF. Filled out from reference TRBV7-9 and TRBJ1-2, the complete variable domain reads DTGVSQNPRHKITKRGQNVTFRCDPISEHNRLYWYRQTLGQGPEFLTYFQNEAQLEKSRLLSDRFSAERPKGSFSTLEIQRTEQGDSAMYLCASSSESLEKGNYGYTFGSGTRLTVV.

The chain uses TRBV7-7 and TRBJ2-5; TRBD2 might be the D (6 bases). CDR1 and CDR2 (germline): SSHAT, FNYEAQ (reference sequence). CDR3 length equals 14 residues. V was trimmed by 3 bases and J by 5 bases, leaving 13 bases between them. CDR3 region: CASSLGTSSETQYF. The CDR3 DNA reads TGTGCCAGCAGCTTGGGTACTAGCTCTGAGACCCAGTACTTC. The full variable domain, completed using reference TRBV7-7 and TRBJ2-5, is GAGVSQSPRYKVTKRGQDVTLRCDPISSHATLYWYQQALGQGPEFLTYFNYEAQPDKSGLPSDRFSAERPEGSISTLTIQRTEQRDSAMYRCASSLGTSSETQYFGPGTRLLVL.

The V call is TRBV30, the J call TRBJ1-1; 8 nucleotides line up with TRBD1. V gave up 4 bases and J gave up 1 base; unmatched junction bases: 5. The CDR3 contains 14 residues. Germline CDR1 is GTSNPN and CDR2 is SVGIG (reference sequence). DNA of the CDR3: TGTGCCTGGAACGGACAGGGACAGAACACTGAAGCTTTCTTT. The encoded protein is CAWNGQGQNTEAFF.

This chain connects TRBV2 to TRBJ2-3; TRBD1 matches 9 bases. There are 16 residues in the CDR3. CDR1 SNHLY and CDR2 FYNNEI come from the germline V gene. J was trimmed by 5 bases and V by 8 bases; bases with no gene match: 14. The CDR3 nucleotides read TGTGCCAGCGGAAAAGGGGGACAGGGTCGCGTAGATACGCAGTATTTT. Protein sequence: CASGKGGQGRVDTQYF.